Listed below are T cell receptor beta chains from one sample, sequenced in a study of blood T cell repertoires in COVID-19. Only in-frame clones appear in the TCRdb table, and some are missing; sequencing was by immunoSEQ multiplex PCR. The profile covers around 140,000 clones, with 84% appearing a single time and 2.4% taken by the ten largest. Sequencing was done on a sample of PBMCs or T cells enriched from blood (not recorded which). Receptors were obtained from a man between 35 and 55 years old with acute COVID-19. Both conserved end residues are part of each CDR3. Each record gives: CDR3 length, V gene, J gene, D gene, clone size, CDR3 DNA, CDR3 protein. D genes are given only for firm matches. Rows give clone size only sometimes, using once, few, many, or a class for an expanded clone.

cdr3_length: 16; v_call: TRBV6-5; j_call: TRBJ2-1; d_call: TRBD2; clone_size: once; cdr3_nt: TGTGCCAGCAGTTACTCTGCGGGGGGGAGGGGCAATGAGCAGTTCTTC; cdr3_aa: CASSYSAGGRGNEQFF
cdr3_length: 19; v_call: TRBV21-1; j_call: TRBJ2-3; d_call: -; clone_size: once; cdr3_nt: TGTGCCAGCAGCAAAAGGGTTCGACTAGCGGGGGCTTACACAGATACGCAGTATTTT; cdr3_aa: CASSKRVRLAGAYTDTQYF
cdr3_length: 12; v_call: TRBV20-1; j_call: TRBJ2-7; d_call: -; clone_size: -; cdr3_nt: TGCAGTGCTAGTCCTAGCTCCTACGAGCAGTACTTC; cdr3_aa: CSASPSSYEQYF
cdr3_length: 16; v_call: TRBV4-1; j_call: TRBJ2-5; d_call: -; clone_size: once; cdr3_nt: TGCGCCAGCAGCCAAGATGAGCCTTGGAGTGAAGAGACCCAGTACTTC; cdr3_aa: CASSQDEPWSEETQYF
cdr3_length: 15; v_call: TRBV11-2; j_call: TRBJ2-2; d_call: -; clone_size: -; cdr3_nt: TGTGCCAGCAGCTTTGGAGGGAGCAACACCGGGGAGCTGTTTTTT; cdr3_aa: CASSFGGSNTGELFF
cdr3_length: 16; v_call: TRBV19; j_call: TRBJ1-5; d_call: -; clone_size: few; cdr3_nt: TGTGCCAGTAGTATAGGGGGCCAGGTGCGCAATCAGCCCCAGCATTTT; cdr3_aa: CASSIGGQVRNQPQHF
cdr3_length: 14; v_call: TRBV2; j_call: TRBJ2-2; d_call: TRBD2; clone_size: -; cdr3_nt: TGTGCCAGCAGGGGAGGGCCGAACACCGGGGAGCTGTTTTTT; cdr3_aa: CASRGGPNTGELFF
cdr3_length: 14; v_call: TRBV3-1/TRBV3-2; j_call: TRBJ1-3; d_call: -; clone_size: -; cdr3_nt: TGTGCCAGCAGCCTCTCCGAGGCAGGAAACACCATATATTTT; cdr3_aa: CASSLSEAGNTIYF
cdr3_length: 15; v_call: TRBV6-6; j_call: TRBJ2-1; d_call: -; clone_size: -; cdr3_nt: TGTGCCAGCAGTTACGGCTTATTAGCAAGCAATGAGCAGTTCTTC; cdr3_aa: CASSYGLLASNEQFF
cdr3_length: 15; v_call: TRBV18; j_call: TRBJ2-2; d_call: TRBD2; clone_size: once; cdr3_nt: TGTGCCAGCGCTACCGGGACTAGCGAGGCCGGGGAGCTGTTTTTT; cdr3_aa: CASATGTSEAGELFF
cdr3_length: 15; v_call: TRBV19; j_call: TRBJ2-3; d_call: TRBD1; clone_size: -; cdr3_nt: TGTGCCAGTAGTACTCCGACAGGGGTAACAGATACGCAGTATTTT; cdr3_aa: CASSTPTGVTDTQYF
cdr3_length: 16; v_call: TRBV4-2; j_call: TRBJ2-7; d_call: -; clone_size: -; cdr3_nt: TGTGCCAGCAGCCCCGGGCCGAGGCAGGGGAACAGCGAGCAGTACTTC; cdr3_aa: CASSPGPRQGNSEQYF
cdr3_length: 13; v_call: TRBV6-5; j_call: TRBJ1-1; d_call: -; clone_size: -; cdr3_nt: TGTGCCAGCAAAGGGACACTGAACACTGAAGCTTTCTTT; cdr3_aa: CASKGTLNTEAFF
cdr3_length: 15; v_call: TRBV5-4; j_call: TRBJ1-6; d_call: -; clone_size: -; cdr3_nt: TGTGCCAGCAGCTCGACACCGGGACACGAAGTTCCCCTCCACTTT; cdr3_aa: CASSSTPGHEVPLHF
cdr3_length: 13; v_call: TRBV27; j_call: TRBJ1-6; d_call: TRBD1; clone_size: -; cdr3_nt: TGTGCCATCACGGGACAGCATAATTCACCCCTCCACTTT; cdr3_aa: CAITGQHNSPLHF
cdr3_length: 13; v_call: TRBV7-9; j_call: TRBJ2-7; d_call: -; clone_size: once; cdr3_nt: TGTGCCAGCAGCTTCGGTAGAGTCTACGAGCAGTACTTC; cdr3_aa: CASSFGRVYEQYF
cdr3_length: 10; v_call: TRBV20-1; j_call: TRBJ2-3; d_call: -; clone_size: -; cdr3_nt: TGCAGCCCCCGGTCCGATACGCAGTATTTT; cdr3_aa: CSPRSDTQYF
cdr3_length: 14; v_call: TRBV3-1/TRBV3-2; j_call: TRBJ2-1; d_call: -; clone_size: -; cdr3_nt: TGTGCCAGCAGCCAGTCCGGGGGTTACAATGAGCAGTTCTTC; cdr3_aa: CASSQSGGYNEQFF
cdr3_length: 14; v_call: TRBV27; j_call: TRBJ2-7; d_call: -; clone_size: -; cdr3_nt: TGTGCCAGCAGTTTTCAGGTGACCTCTACGGCGCAGTACTTC; cdr3_aa: CASSFQVTSTAQYF
cdr3_length: 16; v_call: TRBV4-2; j_call: TRBJ2-2; d_call: -; clone_size: -; cdr3_nt: TGTGCCAGCAGCCGCCCAAGTGCCGGGGGAGCAGGGGAGCTGTTTTTT; cdr3_aa: CASSRPSAGGAGELFF
cdr3_length: 13; v_call: TRBV12-3/TRBV12-4; j_call: TRBJ2-3; d_call: -; clone_size: -; cdr3_nt: TGTGCCAGCAGTCAGGGTCCCCAGGATACGCAGTATTTT; cdr3_aa: CASSQGPQDTQYF
cdr3_length: 15; v_call: TRBV6-5; j_call: TRBJ1-1; d_call: -; clone_size: -; cdr3_nt: TGTGCCAGCAGTCTGGCCTTTTCTCCGAACACTGAAGCTTTCTTT; cdr3_aa: CASSLAFSPNTEAFF
cdr3_length: 14; v_call: TRBV9; j_call: TRBJ1-1; d_call: -; clone_size: -; cdr3_nt: TGTGCCAGCAGCGAGGGAGGCTGGACGGAAGAAGCTTTCTTT; cdr3_aa: CASSEGGWTEEAFF
cdr3_length: 14; v_call: TRBV30; j_call: TRBJ1-6; d_call: TRBD1; clone_size: -; cdr3_nt: TGTGCCTGGAGGACAGGGTTGGAAAATTCACCCCTCCACTTT; cdr3_aa: CAWRTGLENSPLHF
cdr3_length: 17; v_call: TRBV27; j_call: TRBJ1-2; d_call: TRBD1; clone_size: -; cdr3_nt: TGTGCCAGCAGTGCCCGGACAGGGGGCGAGGGGAACTATGGCTACACCTTC; cdr3_aa: CASSARTGGEGNYGYTF
cdr3_length: 14; v_call: TRBV29-1; j_call: TRBJ1-2; d_call: -; clone_size: -; cdr3_nt: TGCAGCGTTGAAGATCAGTCGGGTGCCTATGGCTACACCTTC; cdr3_aa: CSVEDQSGAYGYTF
cdr3_length: 17; v_call: TRBV7-9; j_call: TRBJ2-5; d_call: TRBD1; clone_size: -; cdr3_nt: TGTGCCAGCAGCTTAGCGGGTGGGGACAGAGACCAAGAGACCCAGTACTTC; cdr3_aa: CASSLAGGDRDQETQYF
cdr3_length: 12; v_call: TRBV29-1; j_call: TRBJ2-1; d_call: -; clone_size: -; cdr3_nt: TGCAGCGTACTCACAGGGCCCCATGAGCAGTTCTTC; cdr3_aa: CSVLTGPHEQFF
cdr3_length: 12; v_call: TRBV10-3; j_call: TRBJ2-7; d_call: -; clone_size: -; cdr3_nt: TGTGCCATCAGTCCGGTGGCCTACGAGCAGTACTTC; cdr3_aa: CAISPVAYEQYF
cdr3_length: 16; v_call: TRBV5-1; j_call: TRBJ2-2; d_call: TRBD2; clone_size: -; cdr3_nt: TGCGCCAGCAGCCCCAGAGGCGGGGGGGCCACCGGGGAGCTGTTTTTT; cdr3_aa: CASSPRGGGATGELFF
cdr3_length: 13; v_call: TRBV3-1/TRBV3-2; j_call: TRBJ2-7; d_call: TRBD2; clone_size: -; cdr3_nt: TGTGCCAGCAGCCAGGGACTAGCGGGATCCGCTCGATTC; cdr3_aa: CASSQGLAGSARF
cdr3_length: 11; v_call: TRBV30; j_call: TRBJ2-1; d_call: -; clone_size: -; cdr3_nt: TGTGCCTGGACCCTATACAATGAGCAGTTCTTC; cdr3_aa: CAWTLYNEQFF
cdr3_length: 14; v_call: TRBV19; j_call: TRBJ1-5; d_call: TRBD1; clone_size: -; cdr3_nt: TGTGCCAGTACAAGTCTACAGGGGACACAGCCCCAGCATTTT; cdr3_aa: CASTSLQGTQPQHF
cdr3_length: 16; v_call: TRBV18; j_call: TRBJ1-3; d_call: -; clone_size: -; cdr3_nt: TGTGCCAGCTCACCACCCACAGGGTCAGGCGGAAACACCATATATTTT; cdr3_aa: CASSPPTGSGGNTIYF
cdr3_length: 15; v_call: TRBV24-1; j_call: TRBJ2-1; d_call: -; clone_size: once; cdr3_nt: TGTGCCACCAGTGTCGGGCGGGATCGAAACGGTGAGCAGTTCTTC; cdr3_aa: CATSVGRDRNGEQFF
cdr3_length: 15; v_call: TRBV6-6; j_call: TRBJ2-1; d_call: TRBD2; clone_size: -; cdr3_nt: TGTGCCAGCGGTAGTAGCGGGAGCTCCTACAATGAGCAGTTCTTC; cdr3_aa: CASGSSGSSYNEQFF
cdr3_length: 18; v_call: TRBV27; j_call: TRBJ2-3; d_call: TRBD2; clone_size: -; cdr3_nt: TGTGCCAGCAGTTTTCTAGGGGGGACTAGCGGGCTCACAGATACGCAGTATTTT; cdr3_aa: CASSFLGGTSGLTDTQYF
cdr3_length: 15; v_call: TRBV28; j_call: TRBJ2-4; d_call: -; clone_size: -; cdr3_nt: TGTGCCAGCAAAATATGGGGAACAGGGCAAAGCATTCAGTACTTC; cdr3_aa: CASKIWGTGQSIQYF
cdr3_length: 13; v_call: TRBV6-1; j_call: TRBJ1-6; d_call: -; clone_size: -; cdr3_nt: TGTGCCAGCAGTGAAGATGTGAGCGCACCCCTCCACTTT; cdr3_aa: CASSEDVSAPLHF
cdr3_length: 15; v_call: TRBV18; j_call: TRBJ2-7; d_call: TRBD1; clone_size: -; cdr3_nt: TGTGCCAGCTCACCCGGGACAGGGACGTTAGAAGAGCAGTACTTC; cdr3_aa: CASSPGTGTLEEQYF
cdr3_length: 14; v_call: TRBV28; j_call: TRBJ1-2; d_call: TRBD1; clone_size: once; cdr3_nt: TGTGCCAGCAGTTTGGGGGGACAGGGAGGCGGCTACACCTTC; cdr3_aa: CASSLGGQGGGYTF
cdr3_length: 14; v_call: TRBV5-4; j_call: TRBJ2-2; d_call: -; clone_size: -; cdr3_nt: TGTGCCAGCAGCCCCCCAGGCCTCACCGGGGAGCTGTTTTTT; cdr3_aa: CASSPPGLTGELFF
cdr3_length: 16; v_call: TRBV4-2; j_call: TRBJ2-7; d_call: TRBD2; clone_size: few; cdr3_nt: TGTGCCAGCAGCCAAGATAGGGCTAGCGGGGGGAACGAGCAGTACTTC; cdr3_aa: CASSQDRASGGNEQYF
cdr3_length: 14; v_call: TRBV2; j_call: TRBJ1-1; d_call: TRBD1; clone_size: -; cdr3_nt: TGTGCCAGCAGTCCCGGGACAGGGGGCACTGAAGCTTTCTTT; cdr3_aa: CASSPGTGGTEAFF
cdr3_length: 14; v_call: TRBV19; j_call: TRBJ2-1; d_call: -; clone_size: -; cdr3_nt: TGTGCCAGTCGGCGCGGAATCAACTACAATGAGCAGTTCTTC; cdr3_aa: CASRRGINYNEQFF
cdr3_length: 15; v_call: TRBV19; j_call: TRBJ2-7; d_call: TRBD1; clone_size: -; cdr3_nt: TGTGCCAGTAGTAACCAGGGGGCTTTCCTCTACGAGCAGTACTTC; cdr3_aa: CASSNQGAFLYEQYF
cdr3_length: 16; v_call: TRBV5-4; j_call: TRBJ1-3; d_call: -; clone_size: -; cdr3_nt: TGTGCCAGCAGCTTCGGCGGATCCTTTTCTGGAAACACCATATATTTT; cdr3_aa: CASSFGGSFSGNTIYF
cdr3_length: 15; v_call: TRBV6-1; j_call: TRBJ1-1; d_call: -; clone_size: -; cdr3_nt: TGTGCCAGCAGTGAATCTGGCACTTGGAGGACTGAAGCTTTCTTT; cdr3_aa: CASSESGTWRTEAFF
cdr3_length: 17; v_call: TRBV7-9; j_call: TRBJ2-6; d_call: TRBD2; clone_size: -; cdr3_nt: TGTGCCAGCAGCTTAGAGGGACTAGGATCTGGGGCCAACGTCCTGACTTTC; cdr3_aa: CASSLEGLGSGANVLTF
cdr3_length: 11; v_call: TRBV29-1; j_call: TRBJ2-5; d_call: -; clone_size: -; cdr3_nt: TGCAGCGTTGACTCCACCGGGACCCAGTACTTC; cdr3_aa: CSVDSTGTQYF
cdr3_length: 14; v_call: TRBV5-1; j_call: TRBJ2-5; d_call: -; clone_size: -; cdr3_nt: TGCGCCAGCAGGTCAGGGGCCGGCGGGGAGACCCAGTACTTC; cdr3_aa: CASRSGAGGETQYF